This TCR beta chain is drawn from a study of T-cell memory formation after mild COVID-19. Study summary: Clusters were largely donor specific. Study-level findings and limits: Cross-reactive memory apparently joined, as some responding clones appeared in pre-infection memory. Day 15 to 85 contractors were CD4/CD8 balanced; later expanders leaned CD4+. Of the contracting clones, CD4+ ones lay mainly in CM and EM, and CD8+ ones in EMRA.

TCRdb fed the 5' RACE reads into MiXCR, producing one record per CDR3 protein. Of around 90,000 distinct CDR3 sequences detected, roughly 15% appear once; the ten largest clones hold 39%. The CDR3 has 15 amino acids. Germline V gene sequence: CDR1 SGHVS, CDR2 FQNEAQ. Trimming took off 1 base at V and 6 bases at J, with 16 bases between the two ends. The table lists this clonotype with many counts. Its antigen is still unknown. This clonotype was sampled from a man aged 18-30 years who had mild COVID-19 (a few samples of this study predate the infection). Cell type and time point are not known. The chain has TRBV7-8 and TRBJ2-7; the D gene could be TRBD1 or TRBD2 (5 bases each). Sequencing was done on a sample of PBMCs or a T cell subset sorted from them (not recorded which). The CDR3 DNA reads as TGTGCCAGCAGCTTAGTAGGGACGGCCCTTTTCGAGCAGTACTTC. This codes for CASSLVGTALFEQYF.